This TCR beta chain was obtained from a study of blood T cell repertoires in COVID-19. The CDR3 consists of 11 residues. V lost 6 bases, J lost 4 bases, and 7 bases lay in between. Germline loops: CDR1 KGHSH, CDR2 LQKENI. Clones were sequenced by immunoSEQ multiplex PCR, and TCRdb holds only the in-frame ones, with some missing. The sample has about 190,000 clones, over 75% seen once. The source is a woman aged 45-60 years with acute or convalescent COVID-19. V gene TRBV18 combines with J gene TRBJ2-7; D is perhaps TRBD1 (6 bases). Sample: peripheral blood. CDR3 loop: CASSTGYEQYF. DNA for the CDR3: TGTGCCAGCTCGACAGGTTACGAGCAGTACTTC.